Below, one T cell receptor (beta chain) is given with its context. The antigen is unknown. MiXCR, applied by TCRdb to the RT-PCR reads, yields one record per CDR3 protein. This repertoire shows just under 250,000 distinct CDR3 sequences, approximately 12% found once; its top ten account for 7.8%. The data derive from a study of response to subunit inactivated influenza vaccine. General observations from the study: Authors suggested each seasonal flu vaccination may recruit only limited numbers of new T cells.

The CDR3 covers 15 residues. With 5 bases removed from V and 0 bases from J, the gap between germline ends came to 11 bases. Germline CDR1 is DFQATT and CDR2 is SNEGSKA (reference sequence). This sequence was found in a man in his fifties or sixties who received an inactivated influenza vaccine. The chain recombines TRBV20-1 with TRBJ2-6; D is uncertain. The sample in question was non-naive T cells sorted from PBMCs, obtained around 14 days before vaccination. CDR3 protein: CSAGSPRSGANVLTF. CDR3 in DNA: TGCAGTGCTGGAAGCCCCCGCTCTGGGGCCAACGTCCTGACTTTC.